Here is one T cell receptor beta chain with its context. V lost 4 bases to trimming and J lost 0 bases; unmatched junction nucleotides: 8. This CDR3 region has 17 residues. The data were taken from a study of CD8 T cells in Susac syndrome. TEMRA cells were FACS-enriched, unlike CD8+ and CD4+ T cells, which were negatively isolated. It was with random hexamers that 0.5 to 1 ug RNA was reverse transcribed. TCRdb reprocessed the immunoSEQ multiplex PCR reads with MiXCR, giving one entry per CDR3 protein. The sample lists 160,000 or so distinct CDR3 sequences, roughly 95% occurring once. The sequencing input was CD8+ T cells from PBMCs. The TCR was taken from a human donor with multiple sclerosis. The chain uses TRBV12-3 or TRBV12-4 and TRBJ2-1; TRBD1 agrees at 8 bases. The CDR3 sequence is CASSYPQGVSSYNEQFF. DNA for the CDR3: TGTGCCAGCAGTTACCCACAGGGGGTGAGCTCCTACAATGAGCAGTTCTTC.